Shown below are 17 T cell receptor beta chains from a single sample sequenced in a study of blood T cell repertoires in COVID-19. The repertoire was sequenced with immunoSEQ multiplex PCR; TCRdb's copy has only in-frame clones and lacks some. The table shows a few hundred thousand clones, with 80% to 95% occurring only once. The source material was PBMCs or T cells enriched from blood (not recorded which). These receptors all stem from a woman aged 25 to 39 who had recovered from COVID-19.

The gene calls are TRBV5-8 and TRBJ1-2, with TRBD1 matching 7 bases. V was pared by 6 bases and J by 6 bases, with 8 bases of the junction left unmatched. The CDR3 runs to 13 residues. Looked up from germline, CDR1 is SGHTS and CDR2 is YDEGEE. In DNA, the CDR3 is TGTGCCAGCAACCCGACAGGGACCCATGGCTACACCTTC. Protein: CASNPTGTHGYTF. Filled out from reference TRBV5-8 and TRBJ1-2, the complete variable domain reads EAGVTQSPTHLIKTRGQQATLRCSPISGHTSVYWYQQALGLGLQFLLWYDEGEERNRGNFPPRFSGRQFPNYSSELNVNALELEDSALYLCASNPTGTHGYTFGSGTRLTVV.

J is TRBJ1-1 and V is TRBV11-3; 9 bases match TRBD1. The CDR3 length is 15 residues. Trimming cost V 4 bases and J 7 bases; bases outside gene matches: 10. The germline V gene encodes CDR1 SGHNT and CDR2 YENEEA. The CDR3: CASSWFVDRGLEAFF. CDR3 DNA: TGTGCCAGCAGCTGGTTCGTGGACAGGGGACTTGAAGCTTTCTTT.

This chain uses TRBV7-6 with TRBJ2-1, with 14 nucleotides matching TRBD2. V lost 5 bases to trimming and J lost 7 bases; unmatched junction nucleotides: 7. Germline assignment: CDR1 SGHVS and CDR2 FNYEAQ. The CDR3 runs 16 residues. CDR3 in DNA: TGTGCCAGCAGCCGCGGACTAGCGGGGGGTAGGAATGAGCAGTTCTTC. Residues: CASSRGLAGGRNEQFF.

This chain connects TRBV7-9 to TRBJ2-3; 7 positions agree with TRBD2. Trimming took 8 bases from V and 5 from J; bases not matched to a gene: 13. This CDR3 region has 15 residues. Per germline, CDR1 SEHNR and CDR2 FQNEAQ (reference sequence). For the CDR3, the DNA is TGTGCCAGCGGGGGGAGGGCCACGGCTATAGATACGCAGTATTTT. Translated, it gives CASGGRATAIDTQYF.

The V call is TRBV2, the J call TRBJ1-2; weak D call: TRBD1 (6 bases). Germline V gene sequence: CDR1 SNHLY, CDR2 FYNNEI. Trimming stripped 8 bases from V and 3 bases from J, with 10 bases between. CDR3 length: 12 amino acids. CDR3 sequence (DNA): TGTGCCAGCGTGGACAGATACTATGGCTACACCTTC. Translating gives CASVDRYYGYTF.

The V call is TRBV2, the J call TRBJ2-6, with D unclear. CDR3 size: 15 residues. From germline, CDR1 is SNHLY and CDR2 FYNNEI. Trimming shortened V by 6 bases and J by 0 bases, and 9 bases separated the two germline ends. The CDR3 reads CASSLQISGANVLTF. The CDR3 DNA sequence: TGTGCCAGCAGCCTACAGATCTCTGGGGCCAACGTCCTGACTTTC. Complete variable domain (other parts from reference TRBV2 and TRBJ2-6): EPEVTQTPSHQVTQMGQEVILRCVPISNHLYFYWYRQILGQKVEFLVSFYNNEISEKSEIFDDQFSVERPDGSNFTLKIRSTKLEDSAMYFCASSLQISGANVLTFGAGSRLTVL.

The chain joins TRBV28 to TRBJ1-5; D unclear. The CDR3 has 12 residues. Trimming cost V 6 bases and J 6 bases, with 9 bases left between them. In germline, CDR1 is MDHEN, CDR2 SYDVKM. As DNA, the CDR3 is TGTGCCAGCAGCCCCGAACTTCAGCCCCAGCATTTT. Translation: CASSPELQPQHF.

A single count supports this clone. Other nucleotide sequences in the sample specify the same CDR3. The chain recombines TRBV7-2 with TRBJ2-3; D perhaps matches TRBD1 (5 bases). V was clipped by 2 bases and J by 3 bases, with 9 bases between them. CDR3 length equals 14 residues. The germline V gene has CDR1 SGHTA and CDR2 FQGNSA. CDR3 sequence: CASSLMQGTDTQYF. The CDR3 nucleotides are TGTGCCAGCAGCTTAATGCAGGGAACAGATACGCAGTATTTT. Full variable domain (missing parts from reference TRBV7-2 and TRBJ2-3): GAGVSQSPSNKVTEKGKDVELRCDPISGHTALYWYRQSLGQGLEFLIYFQGNSAPDKSGLPSDRFSAERTGGSVSTLTIQRTQQEDSAVYLCASSLMQGTDTQYFGPGTRLTVL.

The chain has TRBV6-5 and TRBJ2-5; tentative D call: TRBD1 (6 bases). V was cut by 0 bases and J by 5 bases, with 13 bases left in between. The V gene's germline CDR1 is MNHEY and CDR2 SVGAGI. This CDR3 is 15 amino acids long. Here the CDR3 reads CASSYSGTSYETQYF. CDR3 nucleotide sequence: TGTGCCAGCAGTTACTCGGGGACATCGTACGAGACCCAGTACTTC.

Only one count was recorded for this clone. This chain connects TRBV4-1 to TRBJ2-3, with 12 bases fitting TRBD1. Germline CDR1 MGHRA, CDR2 YSYEKL. J gave up 4 bases and V 1 base, and 6 bases lay outside the gene matches. The CDR3 totals 17 residues. CDR3: CASSQVGRDRGPDTQYF. CDR3 DNA sequence: TGCGCCAGCAGCCAAGTAGGCCGGGACAGGGGGCCAGATACGCAGTATTTT.

This clone was picked up one time. The gene calls are TRBV6-5 and TRBJ2-5; TRBD1 might be the D (6 bases). The CDR3 is made up of 15 amino acids. In germline, CDR1 is MNHEY, CDR2 SVGAGI. The V end lost 7 bases, the J end lost 3 bases, and 18 bases lay between the germline ends. CDR3: CASIYSGRGKETQYF. CDR3 coding DNA: TGTGCCAGCATCTATTCGGGCAGGGGCAAAGAGACCCAGTACTTC.

The chain uses TRBV12-3 or TRBV12-4 and TRBJ1-1, with TRBD1 identical over 9 bases. Trimming cost V 6 bases and J 5 bases; bases outside gene matches: 4. The CDR3 is made up of 13 amino acids. CDR3: CASSSGTGTEAFF. The CDR3 DNA reads TGTGCCAGCAGCTCCGGGACAGGGACTGAAGCTTTCTTT.

The chain joins TRBV27 to TRBJ2-3; 10 bases map to TRBD2. This CDR3 has 17 residues. Germline CDR1 MNHEY, CDR2 SMNVEV (reference sequence). With V trimmed by 2 bases and J by 0 bases, 5 bases remained unmatched. CDR3 in amino acids: CASSLVTSGTSTDTQYF. CDR3 coding DNA: TGTGCCAGCAGTTTAGTTACTAGCGGGACTAGCACAGATACGCAGTATTTT.

The rearrangement uses TRBV7-2 and TRBJ2-7; D unresolved. Deletions cut 4 bases from V and 4 bases from J, with 5 bases between. The CDR3 loop spans 11 amino acids. Looked up from germline, CDR1 is SGHTA and CDR2 is FQGNSA. DNA of the CDR3: TGTGCCAGCAGCTCCCTTTACGAGCAGTACTTC. Its protein is CASSSLYEQYF. Complete variable domain (other parts from reference TRBV7-2 and TRBJ2-7): GAGVSQSPSNKVTEKGKDVELRCDPISGHTALYWYRQSLGQGLEFLIYFQGNSAPDKSGLPSDRFSAERTGGSVSTLTIQRTQQEDSAVYLCASSSLYEQYFGPGTRLTVT.

About this clone: The sample holds other DNA sequences that translate to the same CDR3. As DNA, the CDR3 is TGTGCCAGCAGTGGACAGGGTCAGAATAATGGCTACACCTTC. Translation: CASSGQGQNNGYTF. V gene TRBV28 combines with J gene TRBJ1-2, with 8 bases lining up with TRBD1. The CDR3 has 14 amino acids. Germline CDR1 and CDR2: MDHEN and SYDVKM. V gave up 5 bases and J gave up 6 bases; unmatched junction bases: 8.

The table lists this clone with a count of one. The CDR3 DNA reads as TGTGCCAGCAGCTTCCCCGTCTCCTACAATGAGCAGTTCTTC. This codes for CASSFPVSYNEQFF. V gene TRBV7-9 combines with J gene TRBJ2-1; no clear D. V was trimmed by 3 bases and J by 0 bases, leaving 6 bases between them. This CDR3 contains 14 residues. Germline CDR1 and CDR2: SEHNR and FQNEAQ (reference sequence).

The chain's CDR3 is CASTRGRLSTEAFF. CDR3 nucleotides: TGTGCCAGCACCAGGGGGCGCCTCAGCACTGAAGCTTTCTTT. The J gene is TRBJ1-1, the V gene TRBV28, with TRBD1 matching over 8 bases. The V and J ends lost 7 bases and 4 bases, in that order; junction bases with no gene match: 8. The CDR3 contains 14 residues. Germline CDR1 is MDHEN and CDR2 is SYDVKM.